The next 16 T cell receptor beta chains were all read from a single sample in a study of OX40 agonist ivuxolimab in advanced cancers. Generated by immunoSEQ multiplex PCR, the TCRdb table keeps only in-frame clones and is missing some. The sample lists around 30,000 clones, 82% occurring once. The sample in question was CD4+ or CD8+ T cells sorted from blood, obtained in a trial of the OX40 agonist ivuxolimab. Receptors originate from an adult with an advanced solid tumor such as melanoma, head and neck, liver or kidney cancer.

The chain carries TRBV28 and TRBJ1-1; D may be TRBD1 (6 bases). The V and J ends lost 8 bases and 4 bases respectively, with 23 bases between them. The germline V gene has CDR1 MDHEN and CDR2 SYDVKM. CDR3 length: 16 residues. The CDR3 nucleotides are TGTGCCAGCCAACCTGGGGGGGGGCTTCGTTCCACTGAAGCTTTCTTT. Protein product: CASQPGGGLRSTEAFF.

The gene calls are TRBV5-1 and TRBJ2-2; 7 nucleotides agree with TRBD2. Germline loops: CDR1 SGHRS, CDR2 YFSETQ. The CDR3 is made up of 15 amino acids. The junction had 9 bases not matched to a gene; V was cut back by 5 bases and J by 5 bases. This chain's CDR3 is CASRVRLAETGELFF. CDR3 coding DNA: TGCGCCAGCAGGGTGAGGCTAGCGGAGACCGGGGAGCTGTTTTTT.

The rearrangement uses TRBV19 and TRBJ2-3; 10 nucleotides line up with TRBD2. V dropped 6 bases and J dropped 4; count of bases not matched to a gene: 7. CDR1 is LNHDA, CDR2 SQIVND, per germline (reference sequence). The CDR3 totals 15 residues. In DNA, the CDR3 is TGTGCCAGTAGCCCAGCGGGGGGGCTCTCAGATACGCAGTATTTT. Protein product: CASSPAGGLSDTQYF.

The chain uses TRBV28 and TRBJ1-2; TRBD1 agrees at 8 bases. V was clipped by 5 bases and J by 4 bases; unmatched bases: 9. Germline V lookup: CDR1 MDHEN, CDR2 SYDVKM. This CDR3 contains 15 residues. The CDR3: CASSPRRGLFYGYTF. CDR3 coding DNA: TGTGCCAGCAGTCCCCGCAGGGGGCTGTTCTATGGCTACACCTTC.

V gene TRBV2 combines with J gene TRBJ2-3, with 10 bases fitting TRBD1. The CDR3 has 15 amino acids. Unmatched junction bases numbered 6, after V lost 4 bases and J lost 5 bases. The germline CDR1 and CDR2 sequences are SNHLY and FYNNEI. The CDR3 bases are TGTGCCAGCAGTGCTGGACAGGGGGGTCGAGATACGCAGTATTTT. Amino acid sequence: CASSAGQGGRDTQYF.

The chain combines TRBV28 with TRBJ2-6, with TRBD1 identical over 8 bases. CDR1 and CDR2 from the germline V gene are MDHEN and SYDVKM. V lost 6 bases to trimming and J lost 0 bases; unmatched junction nucleotides: 4. The CDR3 loop spans 16 amino acids. For the CDR3, the DNA is TGTGCCAGCAGCCCGACAGGGGCCTCTGGGGCCAACGTCCTGACTTTC. It encodes CASSPTGASGANVLTF.

This clone was picked up one time. The limits of the CDR3 on the DNA are not certain, so only TCRdb's listed CDR3 is given. The CDR3 spells CASSQDLWGQGTDTQYF. V and J are TRBV21-1 and TRBJ2-3; the table gives TRBD1 as D, unverified against the DNA. TRBV21-1 is listed as a pseudogene. Including both end residues, the CDR3 is 17 amino acids long.

The chain uses TRBV7-9 and TRBJ2-7; TRBD1 matches 10 bases. V shed 4 bases and J 3 bases; nucleotides not matched to a gene: 6. Per germline, CDR1 SEHNR and CDR2 FQNEAQ (reference sequence). This CDR3 has 15 amino acids. CDR3 in DNA: TGTGCCAGCAGCTCCCCAGACAGGGGGCACTACGAGCAGTACTTC. Translating gives CASSSPDRGHYEQYF.

This clone was seen a few times. The chain carries TRBV14 and TRBJ1-5; tentatively, D is TRBD1 (5 bases). The CDR3 loop spans 15 amino acids. The V and J ends lost 3 bases and 7 bases respectively, with 16 bases between them. Germline V lookup: CDR1 SGHDN, CDR2 FVKESK. The CDR3 coding sequence is TGTGCCAGCAGCCAGGAGTTGGGGGATGGGCAGCCCCAGCATTTT. This translates into CASSQELGDGQPQHF.

The V gene is TRBV12-1, the J gene TRBJ1-1. TRBV12-1 is a documented pseudogene. This CDR3 region has 14 residues. In nucleotides, the CDR3 is TGTGCCAGCATCCAGCTGGCGGGGGACGGTGAAGCTTTCTTT. It codes for CASIQLAGDGEAFF.

The CDR3, as DNA: TGTGCCAGTACCCCGGACGGAAATCAGCCCCAGCATTTT. It encodes CASTPDGNQPQHF. The chain uses TRBV19 and TRBJ1-5; no reliable D call. CDR3 length equals 13 residues. Germline values: CDR1 LNHDA, CDR2 SQIVND (reference sequence). Trimming removed 7 bases from V and 4 bases from J, with 11 bases in between.

This chain joins TRBV7-2 and TRBJ2-5; 11 bases line up with TRBD1. Germline V CDR1 and CDR2: SGHTA, FQGNSA. The CDR3 covers 17 residues. J gave up 4 bases and V 3 bases, and 10 bases lay outside the gene matches. The CDR3, as DNA: TGTGCCAGCAGCTTCGGAATCCGGGACAGGGGGATAGAGACCCAGTACTTC. Translating gives CASSFGIRDRGIETQYF.

The rearrangement uses TRBV4-2 and TRBJ1-1; no clear D gene. The CDR3 covers 17 residues. CDR1 is LGHNA and CDR2 is YNFKEQ in the germline V gene. V gave up 0 bases and J gave up 0 bases, with 14 bases separating them. The chain's CDR3 is CASSQDSWPRMNTEAFF. The CDR3 DNA follows: TGTGCCAGCAGCCAAGATAGTTGGCCCCGTATGAACACTGAAGCTTTCTTT.

A note on this clone: At the DNA level, this CDR3 is encoded by other sequences in the same sample as well. The chain combines TRBV5-6 with TRBJ2-2; perhaps TRBD2 as D (5 bases). Between the trimmed V and J ends, which lost 6 bases and 0 bases, there was a span of 15 bases. The CDR3 extends over 16 amino acids. The V gene's germline CDR1 is SGHDT and CDR2 YYEEEE. In nucleotides, the CDR3 is TGTGCCAGCACTGAGGTGAGCGGAGCGAACACCGGGGAGCTGTTTTTT. Residues: CASTEVSGANTGELFF.

The CDR3 nucleotides are TGTGCCAGCAAATCGACAGGCTACAATGAGCAGTTCTTC. As protein: CASKSTGYNEQFF. The V call is TRBV6-1, the J call TRBJ2-1, with a weak D call TRBD1 (6 bases). Germline CDR1 reads MNHNS; CDR2 reads SASEGT. CDR3 size: 13 residues. V lost 7 bases and J 3 bases, leaving 10 bases between the germline ends.

The chain employs TRBV19 and TRBJ1-3; D is unclear. Trimming pared 5 bases from V and 0 bases from J, leaving 5 bases between. CDR1 LNHDA and CDR2 SQIVND come from the germline V gene (reference sequence). The CDR3 has 13 residues. The CDR3 region has the DNA TGTGCCAGTAGTTCACGCTCTGGAAACACCATATATTTT. Encoded protein: CASSSRSGNTIYF.